Presented here are 21 T cell receptor beta chains from one specimen sequenced in a study of blood T cell repertoires in COVID-19. The method was immunoSEQ multiplex PCR; TCRdb's version includes in-frame clones alone and lacks a portion of them. The sample holds under 200,000 clones, over 75% seen once. The sequenced sample was peripheral blood. These TCRs come from an elderly woman with acute or convalescent COVID-19.

This chain joins TRBV12-3 or TRBV12-4 and TRBJ2-3; D remains ambiguous. Trimming shortened V by 4 bases and J by 0 bases, and 5 bases separated the two germline ends. The CDR3 has 13 amino acids. The DNA for the CDR3 is TGTGCCAGCAGTTCGTCTAGCACAGATACGCAGTATTTT. Translated, it gives CASSSSSTDTQYF.

J is TRBJ2-3 and V is TRBV5-1; 15 bases agree with TRBD2. The CDR3 is 19 amino acids. The trim removed 4 bases at V and 1 base at J, leaving 10 bases unmatched. Germline CDR1 and CDR2: SGHRS and YFSETQ. The CDR3 loop reads CASSRGLAGGPSGTDTQYF. Here the CDR3 DNA reads TGCGCCAGCAGCCGTGGACTAGCGGGAGGGCCAAGCGGCACAGATACGCAGTATTTT.

This chain joins TRBV7-3 and TRBJ2-3, with D perhaps TRBD2 (6 bases). The CDR3 covers 14 residues. The V end was cut by 4 bases, the J end by 3 bases, with 11 bases between. CDR1 is SGHTA, CDR2 FQGTGA, per germline. For the CDR3, the DNA is TGTGCCAGCAGCTCCGGGACTTCAACAGATACGCAGTATTTT. This encodes CASSSGTSTDTQYF.

This chain joins TRBV25-1 and TRBJ1-1; 10 bases are a match to TRBD1. V shed 6 bases, J shed 1 base, and the junction held 5 bases outside the gene matches. This CDR3 contains 15 residues. Germline V gives CDR1 MGHDK, CDR2 SYGVNS. The CDR3: CASRRQGAANTEAFF. CDR3 coding DNA: TGTGCCAGCAGGCGACAGGGGGCGGCGAACACTGAAGCTTTCTTT.

V and J are TRBV11-2 and TRBJ2-2; possible D gene TRBD1, 5 bases. Germline V gives CDR1 SGHAT, CDR2 FQNNGV. V was cut by 3 bases and J by 6 bases, with 8 bases left in between. The CDR3 loop spans 13 amino acids. CDR3 protein: CASSLSGPGELFF. The CDR3 DNA reads TGTGCCAGCAGCTTGTCAGGGCCCGGGGAGCTGTTTTTT.

The genes are TRBV7-9 and TRBJ1-5, with D perhaps matching TRBD1 (5 bases). V was pared by 8 bases and J by 1 base, with 12 bases between. This CDR3 has 14 residues. Germline V gene data show CDR1 as SEHNR and CDR2 as FQNEAQ (reference sequence). This CDR3 is CASGPGGSNQPQHF. The CDR3 bases are TGTGCCAGCGGTCCCGGGGGAAGCAATCAGCCCCAGCATTTT.

The chain uses TRBV9 and TRBJ2-2; TRBD1 aligns across 7 bases. V lost 2 bases, J lost 13 bases, and 14 bases stayed unmatched. Looked up from germline, CDR1 is SGDLS and CDR2 is YYNGEE. CDR3 size: 15 residues. The CDR3 here is CASSVGTETASVLFF. The CDR3 region has the DNA TGTGCCAGCAGCGTCGGGACAGAGACTGCGAGTGTGCTGTTTTTT.

The chain is built from TRBV19 and TRBJ2-5; D possibly corresponds to TRBD1 (6 bases). Trimming took 5 bases from V and 1 from J, leaving 8 bases between them. CDR3 length equals 13 residues. Germline V gene lookup returns CDR1 LNHDA and CDR2 SQIVND (reference sequence). In nucleotides, the CDR3 is TGTGCCAGTAGTGGGGGCTTCCAAGAGACCCAGTACTTC. Translating gives CASSGGFQETQYF.

This rearrangement joins TRBV5-6 to TRBJ1-6; D remains unclear. The CDR3 runs to 13 residues. V lost 4 bases and J lost 7, with 9 bases in between. CDR1 and CDR2 from the germline V gene are SGHDT and YYEEEE. The CDR3 DNA reads as TGTGCCAGCAGCGTGGAAGCCAATTCACCCCTCCACTTT. Translation gives CASSVEANSPLHF.

The J gene is TRBJ2-3, the V gene TRBV10-2; TRBD1 matches 8 bases. Unmatched junction bases numbered 6, after V lost 5 bases and J lost 2 bases. The CDR3 is 15 amino acids. From germline, CDR1 is WSHSY and CDR2 SAAADI. CDR3 region: CASSPGQVSTDTQYF. The CDR3 DNA sequence: TGCGCCAGCAGTCCGGGACAGGTGTCCACAGATACGCAGTATTTT.

This chain connects TRBV2 to TRBJ2-5; 9 bases map to TRBD2. Germline lookup yields CDR1 SNHLY and CDR2 FYNNEI. J was trimmed by 5 bases and V by 6 bases; bases with no gene match: 4. This CDR3 spans 13 amino acids. As DNA, the CDR3 is TGTGCCAGCAGGATAGCGGGGGCGGAGACCCAGTACTTC. Its protein product is CASRIAGAETQYF.

This chain uses TRBV6-2 or TRBV6-3 with TRBJ2-3; D is perhaps TRBD1 (5 bases). CDR1 and CDR2 from the germline V gene are MNHEY and SVGEGT. This CDR3 is 15 amino acids long. V was shortened by 4 bases and J by 5 bases, with 16 bases between the two germline ends. The CDR3 DNA sequence: TGTGCCAGCAGTTGGATTGGCAGGGAAGAAGATACGCAGTATTTT. Encoded protein: CASSWIGREEDTQYF.

In its sample, this clone was seen a few times. The chain is built from TRBV4-3 and TRBJ1-5; D possibly corresponds to TRBD1 (6 bases). CDR1 LGHNA and CDR2 YSLEER come from the germline V gene. V was cut by 2 bases and J by 3 bases, with 14 bases left in between. This CDR3 is 16 amino acids long. CDR3 sequence reads: CASSQHRGQPNQPQHF. The CDR3 DNA reads as TGCGCCAGCAGCCAACACCGTGGACAGCCCAATCAGCCCCAGCATTTT.

The chain recombines TRBV6-1 with TRBJ1-6; the match to TRBD1 covers 8 bases. V shed 0 bases and J 7 bases; nucleotides not matched to a gene: 2. This CDR3 comprises 15 residues. The germline CDR1 and CDR2 sequences are MNHNS and SASEGT. The CDR3 coding sequence is TGTGCCAGCAGTGAAGCGCAGGGGGCAAATTCACCCCTCCACTTT. Translation: CASSEAQGANSPLHF.

This chain links TRBV11-2 with TRBJ2-7, with D possibly matching TRBD2 (5 bases). The V end lost 2 bases, the J end lost 6 bases, and 11 bases lay between the germline ends. The CDR3 is 13 residues long. Germline V lookup: CDR1 SGHAT, CDR2 FQNNGV. CDR3 sequence: CASSLRQAGEQYF. CDR3 DNA: TGTGCCAGCAGCTTAAGGCAGGCGGGCGAGCAGTACTTC. Full variable domain (outside the CDR3, taken from reference TRBV11-2 and TRBJ2-7): EAGVAQSPRYKIIEKRQSVAFWCNPISGHATLYWYQQILGQGPKLLIQFQNNGVVDDSQLPKDRFSAERLKGVDSTLKIQPAKLEDSAVYLCASSLRQAGEQYFGPGTRLTVT.

V is TRBV27 and J is TRBJ2-7, with D perhaps matching TRBD2 (5 bases). Germline-derived CDR1 and CDR2 are MNHEY and SMNVEV (reference sequence). There are 14 residues in the CDR3. V was clipped by 6 bases and J by 4 bases, with 16 bases between them. The chain's CDR3 is CASRARGLRYEQYF. The DNA for the CDR3 is TGTGCCAGCAGGGCTCGAGGGCTTCGGTACGAGCAGTACTTC.

This chain connects TRBV20-1 to TRBJ1-2, with 7 positions matching TRBD1. After removal of 6 bases from V and 2 bases from J, the junction contained 0 bases not matched to a gene. This CDR3 region has 11 residues. Germline assignment: CDR1 DFQATT and CDR2 SNEGSKA (reference sequence). The CDR3 sequence: CSATGNYGYTF. CDR3 nucleotide sequence: TGCAGTGCGACAGGGAACTATGGCTACACCTTC.

The genes are TRBV7-9 and TRBJ2-1; 9 positions match TRBD2. Germline trimming cut 0 bases from V and 7 bases from J; bases unmatched to any gene: 4. The length of the CDR3 is 15 residues. Per germline, CDR1 SEHNR and CDR2 FQNEAQ (reference sequence). CDR3 nucleotide sequence: TGTGCCAGCAGCTTAGCTAGCGGGAGCGTAAATGAGCAGTTCTTC. Amino acids: CASSLASGSVNEQFF.

This sequence joins TRBV29-1 and TRBJ2-3; 8 nucleotides match TRBD2. Germline V CDR1 and CDR2: SQVTM, ANQGSEA. The CDR3 loop spans 15 amino acids. The trim removed 4 bases at V and 1 base at J, leaving 7 bases unmatched. CDR3 coding DNA: TGCAGCGTTGTAATAGCGGGATCCGGCACAGATACGCAGTATTTT. Translating it yields CSVVIAGSGTDTQYF.

CDR3 coding DNA: TGTGCCAGCAGCCAAGAGACCGGGGGAACAGATACGCAGTATTTT. It specifies CASSQETGGTDTQYF. The rearrangement links TRBV4-2 to TRBJ2-3; D is possibly TRBD2 (6 bases). The ends were cut back, 0 bases at V and 3 bases at J, with 10 bases in the middle. CDR3 length equals 15 residues. Per germline, CDR1 LGHNA and CDR2 YNFKEQ.

J is TRBJ2-7 and V is TRBV7-8; 7 bases fit TRBD1. V lost 1 base to trimming and J lost 3 bases; unmatched junction nucleotides: 3. The CDR3 has 14 amino acids. Germline V lookup: CDR1 SGHVS, CDR2 FQNEAQ. The CDR3 bases are TGTGCCAGCAGCTTAGGTGCAGGGGGCTACGAGCAGTACTTC. Its protein product is CASSLGAGGYEQYF.